The 10 T cell receptor beta chains given below trace back to one sample, sequenced in a study of shared clonotypes between healthy human individuals. The data were produced by immunoSEQ multiplex PCR, yet TCRdb's version contains in-frame clones alone and is incomplete. The data contain fewer than 1.8 million clones, about 98.5% of them singletons. Specimen: naive CD4+ T cells sorted from blood. Subset meaning: CD45RA+ positively selected. These receptors all come from a man aged 25-45 years in good health.

The rearrangement links TRBV4-3 to TRBJ2-2; D may be TRBD1 (6 bases). The length of the CDR3 is 15 residues. Germline CDR1 reads LGHNA; CDR2 reads YSLEER. Trimming cost V 3 bases and J 1 base, with 9 bases left between them. This CDR3 is CASSQTTGNTGELFF. DNA of the CDR3: TGCGCCAGCAGCCAGACGACAGGGAACACCGGGGAGCTGTTTTTT.

The chain links TRBV6-1 to TRBJ1-1; maybe TRBD1 (5 bases). The CDR3 is 10 residues long. CDR1 MNHNS and CDR2 SASEGT come from the germline V gene. The CDR3 DNA reads TGTGCTACGGCCTCAGGGAATGCTTTCTTT. Translating gives CATASGNAFF.

The V and J genes are TRBV5-4 and TRBJ1-2; unclear D gene. This CDR3 spans 14 amino acids. Trimming shortened V by 0 bases and J by 4 bases, and 10 bases separated the two germline ends. Germline values: CDR1 SGHNT, CDR2 YYREEE (reference sequence). CDR3 residues: CASSLGEVGYGYTF. The CDR3, as DNA: TGTGCCAGCAGCTTGGGGGAAGTCGGCTATGGCTACACCTTC.

This sequence joins TRBV21-1 and TRBJ2-7; TRBD1 is the table's D call, not checked against the DNA. TRBV21-1 is reported as a pseudogene. CDR3 length: 15 amino acids. For the CDR3, the DNA is TGTGCCAGCAGCCGTATACCAGGGGGCACCTACGAGCAGTACTTC. As protein: CASSRIPGGTYEQYF.

The rearrangement links TRBV14 to TRBJ2-1; a weak D match, TRBD2 (5 bases). CDR1 is SGHDN and CDR2 is FVKESK in the germline V gene. The V gene lost 0 bases and the J gene lost 4 bases, with 19 bases spanning the gap. This CDR3 has 18 residues. In nucleotides, the CDR3 is TGTGCCAGCAGCCAAGATGTAGACGTAGCGAGTGTTTACAATGAGCAGTTCTTC. Residues: CASSQDVDVASVYNEQFF.

In DNA, the CDR3 is TGTGCCAGCAGCTCCTTCGTAAGAGACGGAGTCCCGGGCACAGATACGCAGTATTTT. Amino acid sequence: CASSSFVRDGVPGTDTQYF. The V and J genes are TRBV7-6 and TRBJ2-3; D is undetermined. The CDR3 has 19 amino acids. CDR1 is SGHVS, CDR2 FNYEAQ, per germline. With 4 bases removed from V and 1 base from J, the gap between germline ends came to 24 bases. The variable domain in full, with the rest retrieved from reference TRBV7-6 and TRBJ2-3, is GAGVSQSPRYKVTKRGQDVALRCDPISGHVSLYWYRQALGQGPEFLTYFNYEAQQDKSGLPNDRFSAERPEGSISTLTIQRTEQRDSAMYRCASSSFVRDGVPGTDTQYFGPGTRLTVL.

This chain uses TRBV5-5 with TRBJ2-1; 8 bases agree with TRBD2. The CDR3 sequence is 16 residues long. The V gene's germline CDR1 is SGHKS and CDR2 YYEKEE (reference sequence). The V segment lost 0 bases and the J segment 4 bases; nucleotides outside the gene matches: 6. DNA for the CDR3: TGTGCCAGCAGCTTGGACAGACTAGCGTTGTACAATGAGCAGTTCTTC. Translation gives CASSLDRLALYNEQFF.

The gene calls are TRBV5-1 and TRBJ2-7; 12 bases are a match to TRBD2. The V gene end was trimmed by 1 base and the J gene end by 3 bases; junction bases not matched to a gene: 23. This CDR3 is built from 22 residues. CDR1 is SGHRS, CDR2 YFSETQ, per germline. In DNA form, the CDR3 reads TGCGCCAGCAGCTTGCTTTCAACAGGGGCACTAGCGGGAGGCGTGTTATTCTACGAGCAGTACTTC. The encoded protein is CASSLLSTGALAGGVLFYEQYF. Drawing the rest from reference TRBV5-1 and TRBJ2-7, the complete variable domain is KAGVTQTPRYLIKTRGQQVTLSCSPISGHRSVSWYQQTPGQGLQFLFEYFSETQRNKGNFPGRFSGRQFSNSRSEMNVSTLELGDSALYLCASSLLSTGALAGGVLFYEQYFGPGTRLTVT.

The chain recombines TRBV18 with TRBJ2-6, with D perhaps matching TRBD2 (7 bases). The V end lost 4 bases, the J end lost 8 bases, and 9 bases lay between the germline ends. The germline V gene has CDR1 KGHSH and CDR2 LQKENI. The CDR3 runs 13 residues. The CDR3 sequence: CASSQGGPNVLTF. The CDR3 bases are TGTGCCAGCTCACAGGGGGGGCCCAACGTCCTGACTTTC.

The chain couples TRBV28 to TRBJ2-5; 7 nucleotides line up with TRBD2. CDR1 and CDR2 from the germline V gene are MDHEN and SYDVKM. The length of the CDR3 is 12 residues. Losses at the gene ends were 6 bases for V and 7 bases for J; bases not matched to a gene: 5. CDR3 sequence reads: CASRGGSGTQYF. For the CDR3, the DNA is TGTGCCAGCAGGGGAGGGAGCGGGACCCAGTACTTC.